This TCR beta chain was identified in a study of blood T cell repertoires in COVID-19 (dated by TCRdb to about 2020). Regarding the complete study: Samples covering the acute and convalescent phases of COVID-19 were provided by collaborators in the United States, Italy and Spain. The sample metadata nearly always contained a de-identified subject ID, COVID-19 status, age in years and sex. The repertoires were made available in a free public database intended to serve as a resource for research on the immune response to SARS-CoV-2. The dataset comprised deeply sampled blood TCRbeta repertoires from subjects exposed to, actively infected with, or recovered from COVID-19. The samples were drawn from two sources: the first 160 participants of the ongoing ImmuneRACE study, and over 950 subjects contributed by 6 global collaborators. The prospective study material was composed of cDNA or gDNA derived from T cells, B-cell-depleted T cells, or PBMCs. HLA class I and class II types, where available, came from metadata supplied by the sample provider rather than from assay-based typing. General study outcomes and caveats: Clinical and demographic metadata were provided uncurated, with the amount varying by source and participant.

This clone is a singleton in its sample. Which antigen it targets is not known. There are no base qualities to consult, and no much larger clone falls within one base. Enrolling through a virtual design, the prospective study's participants ranged in age from about 18 to 89 years and lived across roughly 24 United States geographic areas. In the prospective study, cohorts were assigned on the basis of participant-reported clinical history obtained from a screening survey and a study questionnaire. Each participant in the prospective study had whole blood, serum and a nasopharyngeal or oropharyngeal swab collected by mobile phlebotomists. Additional blood draws and questionnaires over an approximately two-month period could optionally be provided by prospective study participants. Prospective study blood samples were shipped either frozen or at room temperature before DNA extraction. The CDR3 sequence holds 15 residues, the cysteine and phenylalanine included. Only CDR3 DNA is held: 45 bases, read in frame from base 1. V trim: 3 bases; J trim: 4 bases; unmatched bases: 6. Via the germline V gene, CDR1 is SGDLS and CDR2 YYNGEE.

TCRbeta CDR3 regions were amplified from genomic DNA using the immunoSEQ Assay, a bias-controlled multiplex PCR. In the original analysis: Nucleated cell counts per sample were estimated from amplification of reference gene primers within the assay. Sequence reads were collapsed and filtered to measure the absolute abundance of every unique TCRbeta CDR3 rearrangement. For each sample, productive Simpson clonality was calculated as the square root of Simpson's diversity index across productive rearrangements. TCRdb re-hosts the immuneACCESS table, in-frame sequences only. Its copies lack some clones; in the studies checked, an unresolved V gene accounts for under half of them, and the cause for the rest is not known. V and J calls and clone size are copied from that table; D and trimming were computed from the DNA. For this sample the table gives approximately 250,000 clones, of which 75% to 85% were detected only once. The ten largest clones represent approximately 9.6% of the sample.

Rearrangement joined TRBV9 to TRBJ1-1; 10 bases in between match TRBD1. This receptor was taken from a woman aged 45-59 years with acute COVID-19. Sequenced material: PBMCs or T cells enriched from blood (not recorded which). The CDR3 is CASSGQGARGTEAFF. The base sequence is TGTGCCAGCAGCGGACAGGGGGCGCGGGGCACTGAAGCTTTCTTT. With the rest looked up from the reference TRBV9 and TRBJ1-1 genes rather than sequenced, the full variable domain is DSGVTQTPKHLITATGQRVTLRCSPRSGDLSVYWYQQSLDQGLQFLIQYYNGEERAKGNILERFSAQQFPDLHSELNLSSLELGDSALYFCASSGQGARGTEAFFGQGTRLTVV.